This paragraph covers one T cell receptor beta chain sequence. The CDR3 has 15 amino acids. CDR1 is SGHRS, CDR2 YFSETQ, per germline. The trim removed 4 bases at V and 5 bases at J, leaving 11 bases unmatched. This sample is drawn from a study of blood T cell repertoires in COVID-19. In the study overall: PBMCs, B-cell-depleted T cells, or T cells provided the cDNA or gDNA that made up the material.

Original processing methods: Counts of nucleated cells, estimated from reference gene primer amplification, were obtained. TCRdb's copy holds only in-frame clones and misses some; the assay was immunoSEQ multiplex PCR. V, J and clone size are those of that table, while D and trimming were read from the DNA. The data contain over 250,000 clones, around 92% of them singletons. The V and J genes are TRBV5-1 and TRBJ2-5; TRBD1 aligns across 7 bases. Sequencing used peripheral blood. The sequence derives from a person aged 18-30 years with COVID-19, enrolled during active disease. This CDR3 reads CASSNGTVLGETQYF. CDR3 nucleotide sequence: TGCGCCAGCAGCAATGGGACAGTTCTAGGGGAGACCCAGTACTTC.